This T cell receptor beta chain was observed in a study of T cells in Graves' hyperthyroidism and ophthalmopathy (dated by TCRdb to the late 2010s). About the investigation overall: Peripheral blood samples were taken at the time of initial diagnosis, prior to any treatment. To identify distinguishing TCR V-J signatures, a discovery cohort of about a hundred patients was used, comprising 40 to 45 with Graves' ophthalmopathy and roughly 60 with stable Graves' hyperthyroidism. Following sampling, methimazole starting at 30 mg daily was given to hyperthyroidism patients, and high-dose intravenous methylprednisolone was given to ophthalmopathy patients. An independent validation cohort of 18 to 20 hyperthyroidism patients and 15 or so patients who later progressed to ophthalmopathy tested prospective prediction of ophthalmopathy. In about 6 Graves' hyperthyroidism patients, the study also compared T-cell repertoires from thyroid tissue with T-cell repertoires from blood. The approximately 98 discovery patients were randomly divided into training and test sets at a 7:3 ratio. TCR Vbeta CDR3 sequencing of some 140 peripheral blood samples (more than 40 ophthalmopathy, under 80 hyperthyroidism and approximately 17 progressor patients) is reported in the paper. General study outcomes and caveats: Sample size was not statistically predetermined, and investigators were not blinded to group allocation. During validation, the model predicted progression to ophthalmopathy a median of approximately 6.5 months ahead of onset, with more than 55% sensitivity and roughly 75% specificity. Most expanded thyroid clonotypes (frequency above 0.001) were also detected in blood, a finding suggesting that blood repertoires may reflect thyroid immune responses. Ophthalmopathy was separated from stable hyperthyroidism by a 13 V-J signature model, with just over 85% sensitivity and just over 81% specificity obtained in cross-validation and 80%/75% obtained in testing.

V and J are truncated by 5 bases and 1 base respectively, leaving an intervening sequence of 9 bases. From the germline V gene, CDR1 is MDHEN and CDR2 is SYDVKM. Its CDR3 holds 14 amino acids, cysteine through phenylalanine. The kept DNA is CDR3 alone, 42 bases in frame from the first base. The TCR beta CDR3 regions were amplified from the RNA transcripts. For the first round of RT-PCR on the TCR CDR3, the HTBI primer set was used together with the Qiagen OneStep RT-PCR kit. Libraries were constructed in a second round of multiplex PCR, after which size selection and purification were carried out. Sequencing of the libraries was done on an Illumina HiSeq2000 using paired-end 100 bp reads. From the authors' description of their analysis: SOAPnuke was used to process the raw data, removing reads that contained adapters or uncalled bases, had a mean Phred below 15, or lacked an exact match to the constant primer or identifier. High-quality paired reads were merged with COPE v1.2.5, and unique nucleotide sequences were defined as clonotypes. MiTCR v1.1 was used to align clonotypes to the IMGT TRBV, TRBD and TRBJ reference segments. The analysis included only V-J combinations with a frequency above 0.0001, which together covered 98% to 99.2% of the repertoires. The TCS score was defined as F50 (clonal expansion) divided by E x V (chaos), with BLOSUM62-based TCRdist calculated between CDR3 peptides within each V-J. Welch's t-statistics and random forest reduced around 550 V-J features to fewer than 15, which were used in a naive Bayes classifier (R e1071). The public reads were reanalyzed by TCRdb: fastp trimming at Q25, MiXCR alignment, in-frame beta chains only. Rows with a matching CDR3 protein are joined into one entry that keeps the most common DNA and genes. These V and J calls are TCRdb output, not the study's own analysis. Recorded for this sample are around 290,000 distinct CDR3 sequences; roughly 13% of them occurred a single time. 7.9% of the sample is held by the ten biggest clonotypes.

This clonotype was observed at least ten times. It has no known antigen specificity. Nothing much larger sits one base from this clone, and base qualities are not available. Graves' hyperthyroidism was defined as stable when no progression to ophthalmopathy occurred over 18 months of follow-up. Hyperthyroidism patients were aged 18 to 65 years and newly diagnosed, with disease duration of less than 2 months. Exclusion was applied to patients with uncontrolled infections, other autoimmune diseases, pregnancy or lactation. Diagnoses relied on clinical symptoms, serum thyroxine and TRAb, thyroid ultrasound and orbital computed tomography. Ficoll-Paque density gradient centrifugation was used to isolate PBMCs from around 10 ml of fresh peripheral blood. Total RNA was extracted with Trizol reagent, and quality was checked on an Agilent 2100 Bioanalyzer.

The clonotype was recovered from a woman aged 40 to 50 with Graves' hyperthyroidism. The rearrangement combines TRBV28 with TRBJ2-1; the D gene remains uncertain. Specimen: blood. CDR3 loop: CASSRAGSYNEQFF. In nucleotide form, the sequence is TGTGCCAGCAGTCGGGCAGGTTCCTACAATGAGCAGTTCTTC.